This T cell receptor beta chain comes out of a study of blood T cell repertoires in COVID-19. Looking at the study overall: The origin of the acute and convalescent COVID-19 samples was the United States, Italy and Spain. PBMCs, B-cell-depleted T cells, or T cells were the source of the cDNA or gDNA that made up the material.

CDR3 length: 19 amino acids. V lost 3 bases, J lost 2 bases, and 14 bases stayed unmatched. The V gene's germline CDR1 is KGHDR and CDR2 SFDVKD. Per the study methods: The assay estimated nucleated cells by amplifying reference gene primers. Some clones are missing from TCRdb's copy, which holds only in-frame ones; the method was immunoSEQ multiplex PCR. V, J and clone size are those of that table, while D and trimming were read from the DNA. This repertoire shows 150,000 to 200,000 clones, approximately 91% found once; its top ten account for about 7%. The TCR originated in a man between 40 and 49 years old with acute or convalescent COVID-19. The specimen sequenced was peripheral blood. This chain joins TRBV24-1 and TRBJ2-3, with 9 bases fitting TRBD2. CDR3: CATSDNWGTSFPITDTQYF. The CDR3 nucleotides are TGTGCCACCAGTGATAATTGGGGGACTAGCTTCCCCATCACAGATACGCAGTATTTT.